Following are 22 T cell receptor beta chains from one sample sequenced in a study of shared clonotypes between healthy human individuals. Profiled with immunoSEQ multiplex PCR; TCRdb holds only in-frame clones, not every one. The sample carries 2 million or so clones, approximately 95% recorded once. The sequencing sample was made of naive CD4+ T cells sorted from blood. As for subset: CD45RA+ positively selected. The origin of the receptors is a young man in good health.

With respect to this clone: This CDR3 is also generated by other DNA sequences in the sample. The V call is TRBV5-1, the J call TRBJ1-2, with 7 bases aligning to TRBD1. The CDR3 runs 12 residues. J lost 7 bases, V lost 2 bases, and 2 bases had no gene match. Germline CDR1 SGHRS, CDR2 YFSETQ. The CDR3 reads CASSLQGSGYTF. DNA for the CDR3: TGCGCCAGCAGCTTACAGGGGTCTGGCTACACCTTC.

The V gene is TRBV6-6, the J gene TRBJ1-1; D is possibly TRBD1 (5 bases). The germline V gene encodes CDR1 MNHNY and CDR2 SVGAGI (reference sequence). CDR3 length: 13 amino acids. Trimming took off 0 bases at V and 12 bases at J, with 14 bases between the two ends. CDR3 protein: CASSYSGVRGTFF. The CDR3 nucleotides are TGTGCCAGCAGTTACTCGGGAGTGAGGGGCACTTTCTTT.

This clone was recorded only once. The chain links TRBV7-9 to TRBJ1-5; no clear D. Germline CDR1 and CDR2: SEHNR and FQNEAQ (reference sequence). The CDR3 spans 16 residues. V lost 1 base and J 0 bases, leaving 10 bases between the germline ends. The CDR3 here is CASSLGGSNSNQPQHF. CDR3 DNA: TGTGCCAGCAGCTTAGGGGGAAGTAATAGCAATCAGCCCCAGCATTTT.

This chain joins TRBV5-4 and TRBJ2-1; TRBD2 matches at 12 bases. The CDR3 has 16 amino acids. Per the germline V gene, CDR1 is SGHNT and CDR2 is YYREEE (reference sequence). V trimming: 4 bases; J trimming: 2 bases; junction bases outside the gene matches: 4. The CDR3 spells CASSATSGRTYNEQFF. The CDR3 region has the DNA TGTGCCAGCAGCGCTACTAGCGGGAGGACCTACAATGAGCAGTTCTTC.

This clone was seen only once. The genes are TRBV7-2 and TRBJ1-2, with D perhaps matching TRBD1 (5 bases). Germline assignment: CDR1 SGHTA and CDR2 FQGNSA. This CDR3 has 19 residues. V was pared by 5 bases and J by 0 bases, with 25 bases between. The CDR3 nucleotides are TGTGCCAGCAGCCTCACCCTCACAGGTTACGACGTCGCTAACTATGGCTACACCTTC. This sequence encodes CASSLTLTGYDVANYGYTF.

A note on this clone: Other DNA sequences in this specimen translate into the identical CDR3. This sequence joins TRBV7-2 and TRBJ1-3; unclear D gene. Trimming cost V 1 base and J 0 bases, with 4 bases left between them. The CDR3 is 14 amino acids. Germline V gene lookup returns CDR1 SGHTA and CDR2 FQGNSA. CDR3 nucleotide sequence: TGTGCCAGCAGCTTAGGGTTCTCTGGAAACACCATATATTTT. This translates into CASSLGFSGNTIYF.

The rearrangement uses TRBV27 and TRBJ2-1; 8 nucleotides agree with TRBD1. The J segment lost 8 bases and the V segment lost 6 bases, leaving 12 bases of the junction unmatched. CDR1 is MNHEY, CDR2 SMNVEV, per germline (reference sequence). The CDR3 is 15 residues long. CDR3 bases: TGTGCCAGCAGCCCTGACAGGGGAGTCATGGATGAGCAGTTCTTC. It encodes CASSPDRGVMDEQFF.

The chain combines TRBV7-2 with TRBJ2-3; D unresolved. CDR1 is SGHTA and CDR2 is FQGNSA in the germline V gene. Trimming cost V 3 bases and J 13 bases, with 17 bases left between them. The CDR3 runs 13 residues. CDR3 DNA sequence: TGTGCCAGCAGCTTGACGGGCCAGGATAGGAAGTATTTT. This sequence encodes CASSLTGQDRKYF.

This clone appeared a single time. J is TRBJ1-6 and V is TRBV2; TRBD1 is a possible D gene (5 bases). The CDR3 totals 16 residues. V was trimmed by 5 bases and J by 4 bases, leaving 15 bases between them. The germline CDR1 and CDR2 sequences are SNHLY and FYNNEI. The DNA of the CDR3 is TGTGCCAGCAGTTTCTTTTCGACAGAGTATAATTCACCCCTCCACTTT. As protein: CASSFFSTEYNSPLHF.

The DNA for the CDR3 is TGTGCCAGCAGCTTAGTGGCCCTAGGAGTAGCGGGAGTTTCGAACGAGCAGTACTTC. This codes for CASSLVALGVAGVSNEQYF. The V and J genes are TRBV11-2 and TRBJ2-7; 9 nucleotides line up with TRBD2. Trimming took 1 base from V and 5 from J; bases not matched to a gene: 18. The CDR3 spans 19 residues. Per germline, CDR1 SGHAT and CDR2 FQNNGV.

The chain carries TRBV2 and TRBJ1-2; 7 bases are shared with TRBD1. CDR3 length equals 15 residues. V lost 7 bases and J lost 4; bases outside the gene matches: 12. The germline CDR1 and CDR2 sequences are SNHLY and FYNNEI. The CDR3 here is CASKGGRNGPYGYTF. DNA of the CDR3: TGTGCCAGCAAAGGGGGCAGGAACGGGCCCTATGGCTACACCTTC.

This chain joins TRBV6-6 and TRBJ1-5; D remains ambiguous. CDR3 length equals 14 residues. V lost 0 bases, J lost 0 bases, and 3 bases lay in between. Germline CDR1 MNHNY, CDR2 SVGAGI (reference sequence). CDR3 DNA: TGTGCCAGCAGTTACTCCCCTAGCAATCAGCCCCAGCATTTT. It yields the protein CASSYSPSNQPQHF.

The CDR3 nucleotides are TGCGCCAGCACCATAACAGTCGGAGGGAACGAAAAACTGTTTTTT. It specifies CASTITVGGNEKLFF. This chain joins TRBV5-1 and TRBJ1-4; no definite D call. This CDR3 has 15 residues. V was cut by 6 bases and J by 8 bases, with 20 bases left in between. From germline, CDR1 is SGHRS and CDR2 YFSETQ.

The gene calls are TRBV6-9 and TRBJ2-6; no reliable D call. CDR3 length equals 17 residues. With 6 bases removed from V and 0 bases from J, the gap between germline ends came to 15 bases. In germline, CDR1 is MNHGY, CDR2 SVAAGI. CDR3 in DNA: TGTGCCAGCAGCCGCCGAGTTTCTCACTCTGGGGCCAACGTCCTGACTTTC. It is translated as CASSRRVSHSGANVLTF.

The CDR3 is CASSEAPANSPLHF. CDR3 sequence (DNA): TGTGCCAGCAGTGAAGCGCCAGCTAATTCACCCCTCCACTTT. The chain links TRBV6-1 to TRBJ1-6; no definite D call. V was trimmed by 0 bases and J by 6 bases, leaving 6 bases between them. CDR1 and CDR2 (germline): MNHNS, SASEGT. The CDR3 is made up of 14 amino acids.

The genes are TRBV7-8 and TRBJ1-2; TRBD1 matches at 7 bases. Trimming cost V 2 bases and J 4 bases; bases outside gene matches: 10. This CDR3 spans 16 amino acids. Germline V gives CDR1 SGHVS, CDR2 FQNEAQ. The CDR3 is CASSLKGRDSPYGYTF. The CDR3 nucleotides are TGTGCCAGCAGCTTAAAGGGCCGGGACAGCCCCTATGGCTACACCTTC.

CDR3 nucleotide sequence: TGTGCCTGGAGTCCACAAAACAGGGTTCCAGATACGCAGTATTTT. This sequence encodes CAWSPQNRVPDTQYF. The V call is TRBV30, the J call TRBJ2-3, with D possibly being TRBD1 (6 bases). The germline V gene has CDR1 GTSNPN and CDR2 SVGIG (reference sequence). Trimming removed 2 bases from V and 4 bases from J, with 16 bases in between. This CDR3 spans 15 amino acids.

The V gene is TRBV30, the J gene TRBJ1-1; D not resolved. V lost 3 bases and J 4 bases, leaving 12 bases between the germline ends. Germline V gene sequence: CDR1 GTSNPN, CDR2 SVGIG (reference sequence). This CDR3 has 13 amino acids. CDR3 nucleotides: TGTGCCTGGAGCAAAGTTCCCGGCACTGAAGCTTTCTTT. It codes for CAWSKVPGTEAFF.

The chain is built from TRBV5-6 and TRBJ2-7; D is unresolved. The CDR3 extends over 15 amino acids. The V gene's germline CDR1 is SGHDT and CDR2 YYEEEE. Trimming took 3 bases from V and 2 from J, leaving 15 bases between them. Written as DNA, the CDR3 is TGTGCCAGCAGCTGGACCGGGCCCGACACCTACGAGCAGTACTTC. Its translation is CASSWTGPDTYEQYF.

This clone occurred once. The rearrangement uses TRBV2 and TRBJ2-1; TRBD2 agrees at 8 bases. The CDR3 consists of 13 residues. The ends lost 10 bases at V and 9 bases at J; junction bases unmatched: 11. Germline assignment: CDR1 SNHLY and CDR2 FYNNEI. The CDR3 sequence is CAIRTSLWGEQFF. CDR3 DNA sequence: TGTGCCATCAGGACTAGCCTATGGGGTGAGCAGTTCTTC.

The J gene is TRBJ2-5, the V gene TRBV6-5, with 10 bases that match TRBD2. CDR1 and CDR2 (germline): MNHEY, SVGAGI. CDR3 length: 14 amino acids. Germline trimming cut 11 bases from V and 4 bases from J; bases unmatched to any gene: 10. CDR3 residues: CAARTGLASETQYF. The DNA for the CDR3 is TGTGCCGCAAGGACGGGACTAGCGTCAGAGACCCAGTACTTC.

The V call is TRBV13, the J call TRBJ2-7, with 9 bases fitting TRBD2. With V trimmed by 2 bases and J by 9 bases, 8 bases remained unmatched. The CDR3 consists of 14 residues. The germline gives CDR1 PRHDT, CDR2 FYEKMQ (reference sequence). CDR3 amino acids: CASSLNSGGERQYF. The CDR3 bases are TGTGCCAGCAGCTTAAATAGCGGGGGCGAAAGGCAGTACTTC.